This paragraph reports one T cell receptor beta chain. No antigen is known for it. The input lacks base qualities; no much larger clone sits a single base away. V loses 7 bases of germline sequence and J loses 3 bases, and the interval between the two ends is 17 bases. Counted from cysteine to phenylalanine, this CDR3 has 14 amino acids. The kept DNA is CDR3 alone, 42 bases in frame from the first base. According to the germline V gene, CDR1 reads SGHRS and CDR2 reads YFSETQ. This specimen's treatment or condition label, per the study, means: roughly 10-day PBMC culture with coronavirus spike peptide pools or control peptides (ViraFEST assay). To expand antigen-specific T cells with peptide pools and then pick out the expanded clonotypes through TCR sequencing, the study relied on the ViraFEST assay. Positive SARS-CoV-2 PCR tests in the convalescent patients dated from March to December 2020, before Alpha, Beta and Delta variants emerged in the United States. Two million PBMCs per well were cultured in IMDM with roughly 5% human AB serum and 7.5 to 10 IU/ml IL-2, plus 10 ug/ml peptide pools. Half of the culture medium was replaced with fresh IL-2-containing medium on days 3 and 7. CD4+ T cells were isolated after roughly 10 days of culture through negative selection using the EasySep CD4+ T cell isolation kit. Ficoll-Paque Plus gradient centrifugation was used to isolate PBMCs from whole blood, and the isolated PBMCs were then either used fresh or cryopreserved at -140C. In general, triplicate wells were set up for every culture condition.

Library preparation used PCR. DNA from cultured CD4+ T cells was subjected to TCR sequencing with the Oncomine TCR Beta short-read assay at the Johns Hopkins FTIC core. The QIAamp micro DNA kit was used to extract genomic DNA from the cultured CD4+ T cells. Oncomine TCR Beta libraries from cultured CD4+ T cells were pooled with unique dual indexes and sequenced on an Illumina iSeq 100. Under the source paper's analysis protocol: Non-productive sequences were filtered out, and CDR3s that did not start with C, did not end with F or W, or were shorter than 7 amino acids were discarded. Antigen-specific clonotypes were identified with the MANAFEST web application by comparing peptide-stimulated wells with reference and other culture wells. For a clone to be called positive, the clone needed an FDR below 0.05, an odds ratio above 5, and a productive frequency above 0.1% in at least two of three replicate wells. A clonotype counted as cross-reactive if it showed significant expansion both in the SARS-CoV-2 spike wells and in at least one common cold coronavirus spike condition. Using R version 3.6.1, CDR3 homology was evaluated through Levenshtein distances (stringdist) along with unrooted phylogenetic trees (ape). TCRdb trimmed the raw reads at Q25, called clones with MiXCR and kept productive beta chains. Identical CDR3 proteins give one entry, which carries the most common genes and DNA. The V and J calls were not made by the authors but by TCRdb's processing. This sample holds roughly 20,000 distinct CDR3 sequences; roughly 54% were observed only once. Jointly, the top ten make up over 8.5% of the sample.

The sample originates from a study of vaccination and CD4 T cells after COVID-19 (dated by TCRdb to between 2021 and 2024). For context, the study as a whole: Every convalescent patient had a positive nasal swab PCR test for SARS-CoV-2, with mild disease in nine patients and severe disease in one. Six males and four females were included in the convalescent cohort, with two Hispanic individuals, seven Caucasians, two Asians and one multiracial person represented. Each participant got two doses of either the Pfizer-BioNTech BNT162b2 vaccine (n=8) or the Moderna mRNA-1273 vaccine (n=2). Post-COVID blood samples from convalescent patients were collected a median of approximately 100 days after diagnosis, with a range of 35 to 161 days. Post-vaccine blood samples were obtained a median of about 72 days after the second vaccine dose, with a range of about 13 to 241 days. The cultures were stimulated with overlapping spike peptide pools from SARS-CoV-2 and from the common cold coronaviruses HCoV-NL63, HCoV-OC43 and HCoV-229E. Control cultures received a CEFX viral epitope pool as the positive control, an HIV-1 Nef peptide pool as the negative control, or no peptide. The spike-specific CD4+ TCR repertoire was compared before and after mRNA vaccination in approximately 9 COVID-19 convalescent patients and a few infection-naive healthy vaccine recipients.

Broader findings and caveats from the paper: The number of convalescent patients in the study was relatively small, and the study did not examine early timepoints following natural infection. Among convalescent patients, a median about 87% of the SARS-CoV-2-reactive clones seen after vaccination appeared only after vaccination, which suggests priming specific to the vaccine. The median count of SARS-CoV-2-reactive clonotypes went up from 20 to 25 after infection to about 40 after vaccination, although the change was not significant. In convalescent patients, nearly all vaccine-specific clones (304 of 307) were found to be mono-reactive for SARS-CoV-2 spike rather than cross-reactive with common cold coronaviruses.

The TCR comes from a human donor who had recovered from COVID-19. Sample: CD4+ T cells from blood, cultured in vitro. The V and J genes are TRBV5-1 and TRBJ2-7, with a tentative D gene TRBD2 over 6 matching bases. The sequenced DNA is TGCGCCAGCCAAGCCGGGACTGGAAGCTACGAGCAGTACTTC. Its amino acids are CASQAGTGSYEQYF.